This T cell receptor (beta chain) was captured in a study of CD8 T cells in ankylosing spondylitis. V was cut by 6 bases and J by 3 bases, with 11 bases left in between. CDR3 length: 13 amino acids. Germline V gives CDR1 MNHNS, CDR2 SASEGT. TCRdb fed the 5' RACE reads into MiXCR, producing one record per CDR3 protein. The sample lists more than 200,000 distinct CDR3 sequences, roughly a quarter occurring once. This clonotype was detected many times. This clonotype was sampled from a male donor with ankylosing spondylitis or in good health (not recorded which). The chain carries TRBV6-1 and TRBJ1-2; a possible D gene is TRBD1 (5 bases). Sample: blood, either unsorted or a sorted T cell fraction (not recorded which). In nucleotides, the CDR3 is TGTGCCAGCAGGGTCCGGGGGGACTATGGCTACACCTTC. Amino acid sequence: CASRVRGDYGYTF.